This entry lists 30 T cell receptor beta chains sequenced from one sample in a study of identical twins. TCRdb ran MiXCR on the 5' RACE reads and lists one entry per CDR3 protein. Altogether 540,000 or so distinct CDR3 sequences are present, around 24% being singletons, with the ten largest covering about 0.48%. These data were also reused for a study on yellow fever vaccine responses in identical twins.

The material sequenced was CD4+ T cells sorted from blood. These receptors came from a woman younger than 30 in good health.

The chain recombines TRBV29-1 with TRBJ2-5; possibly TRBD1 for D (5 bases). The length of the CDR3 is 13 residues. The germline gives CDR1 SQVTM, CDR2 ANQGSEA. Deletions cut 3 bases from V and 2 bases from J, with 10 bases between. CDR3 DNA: TGCAGCGTTGATGGTAGGGGTCAAGAGACCCAGTACTTC. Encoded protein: CSVDGRGQETQYF.

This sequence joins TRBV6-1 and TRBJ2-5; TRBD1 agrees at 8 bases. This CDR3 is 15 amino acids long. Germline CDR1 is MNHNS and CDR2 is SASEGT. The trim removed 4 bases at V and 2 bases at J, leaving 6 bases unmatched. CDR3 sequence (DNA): TGTGCCAGCAGTGGGACAGGGAGGTGGCAAGAGACCCAGTACTTC. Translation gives CASSGTGRWQETQYF.

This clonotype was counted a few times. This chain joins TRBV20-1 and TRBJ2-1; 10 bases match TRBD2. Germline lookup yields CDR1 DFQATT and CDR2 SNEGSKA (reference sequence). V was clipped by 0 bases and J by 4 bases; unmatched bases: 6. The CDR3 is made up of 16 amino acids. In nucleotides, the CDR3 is TGCAGTGCTAGAGATCTTGCTAGCGGGGGATACAATGAGCAGTTCTTC. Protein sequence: CSARDLASGGYNEQFF.

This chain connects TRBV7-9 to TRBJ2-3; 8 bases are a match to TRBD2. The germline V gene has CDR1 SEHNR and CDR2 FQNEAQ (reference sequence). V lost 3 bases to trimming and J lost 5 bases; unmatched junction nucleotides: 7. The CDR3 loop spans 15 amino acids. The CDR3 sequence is CASSFPIAGKDTQYF. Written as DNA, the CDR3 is TGTGCCAGCAGCTTTCCGATAGCGGGGAAAGATACGCAGTATTTT.

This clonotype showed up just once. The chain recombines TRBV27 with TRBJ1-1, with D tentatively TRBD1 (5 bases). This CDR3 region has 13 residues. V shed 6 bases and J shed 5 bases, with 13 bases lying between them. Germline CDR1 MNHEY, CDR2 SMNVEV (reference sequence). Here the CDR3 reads CASSGGKGTEAFF. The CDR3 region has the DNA TGTGCCAGCAGCGGGGGTAAAGGGACTGAAGCTTTCTTT.

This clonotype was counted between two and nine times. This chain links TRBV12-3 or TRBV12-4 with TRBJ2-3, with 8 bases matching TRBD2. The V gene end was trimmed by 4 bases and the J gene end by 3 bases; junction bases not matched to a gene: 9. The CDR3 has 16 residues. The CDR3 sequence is CASSSFLREGTDTQYF. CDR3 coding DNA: TGTGCCAGCAGTTCTTTTCTTCGGGAGGGGACAGATACGCAGTATTTT.

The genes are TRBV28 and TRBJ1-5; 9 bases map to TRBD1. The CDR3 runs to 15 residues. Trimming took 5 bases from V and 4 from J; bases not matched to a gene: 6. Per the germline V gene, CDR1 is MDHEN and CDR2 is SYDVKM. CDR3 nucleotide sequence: TGTGCCAGCAGTATACGTGGGACAGGGAATCAGCCCCAGCATTTT. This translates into CASSIRGTGNQPQHF.

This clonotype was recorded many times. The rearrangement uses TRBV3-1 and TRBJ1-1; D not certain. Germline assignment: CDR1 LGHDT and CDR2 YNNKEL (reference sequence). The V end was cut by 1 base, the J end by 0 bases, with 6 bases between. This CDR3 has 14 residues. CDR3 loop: CASSQGPLNTEAFF. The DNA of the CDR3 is TGTGCCAGCAGCCAAGGTCCGTTGAACACTGAAGCTTTCTTT.

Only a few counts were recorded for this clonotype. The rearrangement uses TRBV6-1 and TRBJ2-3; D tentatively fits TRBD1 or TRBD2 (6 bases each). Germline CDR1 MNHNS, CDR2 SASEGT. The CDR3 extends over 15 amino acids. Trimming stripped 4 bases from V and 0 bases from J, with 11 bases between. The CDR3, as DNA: TGTGCCAGCAGTGCAATCGGGGGCAGCACAGATACGCAGTATTTT. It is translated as CASSAIGGSTDTQYF.

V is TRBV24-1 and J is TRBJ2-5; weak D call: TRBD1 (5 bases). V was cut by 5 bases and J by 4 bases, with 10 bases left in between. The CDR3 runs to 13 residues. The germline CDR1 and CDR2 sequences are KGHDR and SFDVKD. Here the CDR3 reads CATSVGVRETQYF. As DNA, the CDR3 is TGTGCCACCAGTGTAGGGGTGAGAGAGACCCAGTACTTC.

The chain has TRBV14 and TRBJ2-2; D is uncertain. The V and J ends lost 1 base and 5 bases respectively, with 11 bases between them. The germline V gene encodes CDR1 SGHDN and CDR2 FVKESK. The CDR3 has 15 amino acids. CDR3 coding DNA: TGTGCCAGCAGCCAAGCTTTTGGCTTTACCGGGGAGCTGTTTTTT. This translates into CASSQAFGFTGELFF.

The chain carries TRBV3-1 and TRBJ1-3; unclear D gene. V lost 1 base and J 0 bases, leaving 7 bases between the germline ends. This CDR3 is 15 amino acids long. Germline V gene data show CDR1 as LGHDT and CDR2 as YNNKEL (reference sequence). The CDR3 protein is CASSQVTPSGNTIYF. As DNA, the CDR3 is TGTGCCAGCAGCCAAGTAACACCCTCTGGAAACACCATATATTTT. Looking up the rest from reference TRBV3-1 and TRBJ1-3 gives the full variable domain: DTAVSQTPKYLVTQMGNDKSIKCEQNLGHDTMYWYKQDSKKFLKIMFSYNNKELIINETVPNRFSPKSPDKAHLNLHINSLELGDSAVYFCASSQVTPSGNTIYFGEGSWLTVV.

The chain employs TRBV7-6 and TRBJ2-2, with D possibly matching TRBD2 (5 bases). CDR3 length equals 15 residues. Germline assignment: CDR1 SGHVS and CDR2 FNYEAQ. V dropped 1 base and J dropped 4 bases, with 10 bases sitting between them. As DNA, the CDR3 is TGTGCCAGCAGCTTAGATCTGGGGAGCACCGGGGAGCTGTTTTTT. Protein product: CASSLDLGSTGELFF.

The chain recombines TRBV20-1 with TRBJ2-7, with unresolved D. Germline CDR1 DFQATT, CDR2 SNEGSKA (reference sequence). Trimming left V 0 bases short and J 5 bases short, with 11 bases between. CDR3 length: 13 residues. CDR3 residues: CSARDPAVNEQYV. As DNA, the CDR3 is TGCAGTGCTAGAGATCCCGCGGTTAACGAGCAGTACGTC.

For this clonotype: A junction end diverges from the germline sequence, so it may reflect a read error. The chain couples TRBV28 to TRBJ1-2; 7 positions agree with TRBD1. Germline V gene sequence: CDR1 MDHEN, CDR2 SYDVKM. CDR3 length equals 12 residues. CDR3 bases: TGTGTCAGCAGTACAGGGGCCTATGGCTACACCTTC. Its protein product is CVSSTGAYGYTF.

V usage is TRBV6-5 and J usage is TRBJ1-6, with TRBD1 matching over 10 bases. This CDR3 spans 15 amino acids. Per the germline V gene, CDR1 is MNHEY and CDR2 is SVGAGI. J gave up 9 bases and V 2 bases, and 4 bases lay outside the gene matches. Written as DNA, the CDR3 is TGTGCCAGCAGTTACCGGGACAGGGGTAGTTCACCCCTCCACTTT. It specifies CASSYRDRGSSPLHF.

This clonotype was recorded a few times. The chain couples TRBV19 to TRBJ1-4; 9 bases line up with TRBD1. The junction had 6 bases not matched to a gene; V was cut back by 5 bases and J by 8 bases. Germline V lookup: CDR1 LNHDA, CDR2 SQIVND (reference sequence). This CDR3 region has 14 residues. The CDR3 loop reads CASSLGQGLEKLFF. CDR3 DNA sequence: TGTGCCAGTAGTCTGGGACAGGGATTGGAAAAACTGTTTTTT.

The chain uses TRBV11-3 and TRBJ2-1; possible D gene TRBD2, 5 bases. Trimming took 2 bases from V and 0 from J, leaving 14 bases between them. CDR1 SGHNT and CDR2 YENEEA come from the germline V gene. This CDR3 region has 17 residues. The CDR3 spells CASSLILAGSSYNEQFF. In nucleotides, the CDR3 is TGTGCCAGCAGCTTAATTCTAGCTGGGAGCTCCTACAATGAGCAGTTCTTC.

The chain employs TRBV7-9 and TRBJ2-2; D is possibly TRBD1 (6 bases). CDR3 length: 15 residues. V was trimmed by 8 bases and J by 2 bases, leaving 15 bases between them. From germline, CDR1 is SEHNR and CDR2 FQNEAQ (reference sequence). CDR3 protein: CASVPRTDNTGELFF. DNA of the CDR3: TGTGCCAGCGTTCCCCGGACAGATAACACCGGGGAGCTGTTTTTT.

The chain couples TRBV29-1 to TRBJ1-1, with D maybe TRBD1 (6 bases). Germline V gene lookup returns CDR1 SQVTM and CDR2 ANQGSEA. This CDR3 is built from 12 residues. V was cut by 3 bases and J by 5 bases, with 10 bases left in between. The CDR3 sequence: CSVEGAGTEAFF. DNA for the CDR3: TGCAGCGTTGAGGGGGCGGGGACTGAAGCTTTCTTT.

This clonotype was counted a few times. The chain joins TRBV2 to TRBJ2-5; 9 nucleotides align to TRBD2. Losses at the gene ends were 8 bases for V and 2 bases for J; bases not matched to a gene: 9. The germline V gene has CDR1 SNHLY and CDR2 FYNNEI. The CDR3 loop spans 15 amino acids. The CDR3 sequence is CASRWRGGKQETQYF. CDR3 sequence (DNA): TGTGCCAGCCGGTGGCGGGGGGGAAAACAAGAGACCCAGTACTTC.

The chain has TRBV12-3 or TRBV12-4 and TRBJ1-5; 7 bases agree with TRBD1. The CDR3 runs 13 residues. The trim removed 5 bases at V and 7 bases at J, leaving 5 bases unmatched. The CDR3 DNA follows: TGTGCCAGCAGTGTGACAGGGAACCAGCCCCAGCATTTT. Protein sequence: CASSVTGNQPQHF.

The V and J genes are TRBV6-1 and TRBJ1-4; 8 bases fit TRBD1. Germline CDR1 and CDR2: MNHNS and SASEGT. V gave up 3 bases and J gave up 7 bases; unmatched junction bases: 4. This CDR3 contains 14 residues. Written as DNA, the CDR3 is TGTGCCAGCAGTGACGCGGGACAGGCTGAAAAACTGTTTTTT. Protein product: CASSDAGQAEKLFF.

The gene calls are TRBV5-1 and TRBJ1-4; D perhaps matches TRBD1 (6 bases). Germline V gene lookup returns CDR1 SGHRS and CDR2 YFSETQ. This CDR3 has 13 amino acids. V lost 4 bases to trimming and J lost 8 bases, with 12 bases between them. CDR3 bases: TGCGCCAGCAGCGCCCTAGACAGGGAAAAACTGTTTTTT. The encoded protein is CASSALDREKLFF.

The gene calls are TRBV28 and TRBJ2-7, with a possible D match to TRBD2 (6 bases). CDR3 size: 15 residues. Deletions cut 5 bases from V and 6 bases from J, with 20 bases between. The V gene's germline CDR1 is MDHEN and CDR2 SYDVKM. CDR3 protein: CASSPRGFSIGEQYF. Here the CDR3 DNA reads TGTGCCAGCAGTCCGCGGGGTTTTTCGATAGGCGAGCAGTACTTC.

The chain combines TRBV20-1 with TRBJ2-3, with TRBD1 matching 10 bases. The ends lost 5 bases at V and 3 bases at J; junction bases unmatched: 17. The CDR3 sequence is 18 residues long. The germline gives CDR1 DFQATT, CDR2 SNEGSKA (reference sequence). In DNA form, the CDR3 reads TGCAGTGCTCACCCCGGAGGCCCCGGGACAGGGGTAACAGATACGCAGTATTTT. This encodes CSAHPGGPGTGVTDTQYF.

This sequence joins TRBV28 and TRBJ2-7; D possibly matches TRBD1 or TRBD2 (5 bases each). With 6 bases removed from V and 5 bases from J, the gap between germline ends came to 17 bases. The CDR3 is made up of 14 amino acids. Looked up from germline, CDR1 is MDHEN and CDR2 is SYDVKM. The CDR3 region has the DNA TGTGCCAGCAGGGGCCCAGCAGGGAGAGACGAGCAGTACTTC. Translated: CASRGPAGRDEQYF.

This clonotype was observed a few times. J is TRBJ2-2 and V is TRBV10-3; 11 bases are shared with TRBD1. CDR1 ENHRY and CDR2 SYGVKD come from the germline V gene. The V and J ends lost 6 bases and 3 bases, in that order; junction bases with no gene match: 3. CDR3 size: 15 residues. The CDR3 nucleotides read TGTGCCATCAGACCGGGACAGGGGGACACCGGGGAGCTGTTTTTT. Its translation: CAIRPGQGDTGELFF.

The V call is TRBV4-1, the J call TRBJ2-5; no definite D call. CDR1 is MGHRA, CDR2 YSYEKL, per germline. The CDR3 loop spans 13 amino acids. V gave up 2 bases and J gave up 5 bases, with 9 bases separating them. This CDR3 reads CASSQTAGETQYF. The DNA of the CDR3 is TGCGCCAGCAGCCAAACAGCTGGGGAGACCCAGTACTTC.

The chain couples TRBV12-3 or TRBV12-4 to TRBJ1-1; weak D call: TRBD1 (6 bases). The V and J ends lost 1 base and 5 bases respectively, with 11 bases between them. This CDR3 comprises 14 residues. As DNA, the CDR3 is TGTGCCAGCAGTTTAGACGCAGGGGTTACTGAAGCTTTCTTT. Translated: CASSLDAGVTEAFF.